Listed here are 8 T cell receptor beta chains from one sample, sequenced in a study of cytomegalovirus exposure and HLA in healthy donors. The primer mix had 60 Vbeta and 13 Jbeta primers. Only in-frame clones appear in the TCRdb table, and some are missing; sequencing was by immunoSEQ multiplex PCR. Among under 200,000 clones, around 77% were seen once, and the ten largest hold approximately 2.1%. The sample taken for sequencing was PBMCs. These receptors were taken from a man between 50 and 59 years old in good health and CMV-seropositive.

V and J are TRBV6-6 and TRBJ1-2; 9 nucleotides match TRBD1. V dropped 6 bases and J dropped 4; count of bases not matched to a gene: 9. The CDR3 has 15 amino acids. Germline V lookup: CDR1 MNHNY, CDR2 SVGAGI (reference sequence). CDR3 loop: CASRRQGGGVYGYTF. CDR3 coding DNA: TGTGCCAGCAGACGACAGGGGGGAGGGGTCTATGGCTACACCTTC.

This chain uses TRBV11-2 with TRBJ2-7; D gene uncertain. Germline lookup yields CDR1 SGHAT and CDR2 FQNNGV. The CDR3 length is 14 residues. V dropped 1 base and J dropped 0 bases, with 7 bases sitting between them. The CDR3 is CASSLVGSSYEQYF. CDR3 nucleotide sequence: TGTGCCAGCAGCTTAGTTGGCAGCTCCTACGAGCAGTACTTC.

The CDR3 region has the DNA TGTGCCAGCAGCTCGGGAAAGGAGGGAGAGACCCAGTACTTC. Its protein is CASSSGKEGETQYF. This chain links TRBV5-4 with TRBJ2-5; D is perhaps TRBD2 (6 bases). V dropped 3 bases and J dropped 4 bases, with 13 bases sitting between them. The CDR3 is 14 amino acids. Germline lookup yields CDR1 SGHNT and CDR2 YYREEE (reference sequence).

The V and J genes are TRBV28 and TRBJ1-1; D ambiguous. V was clipped by 2 bases and J by 1 base, with 14 bases between them. CDR3 length: 16 residues. Looked up from germline, CDR1 is MDHEN and CDR2 is SYDVKM. CDR3 amino acids: CASSLSWSAGNTEAFF. CDR3 in DNA: TGTGCCAGCAGTTTAAGTTGGTCGGCGGGGAACACTGAAGCTTTCTTT.

This chain joins TRBV5-1 and TRBJ2-3, with 10 nucleotides matching TRBD1. There are 15 residues in the CDR3. Germline CDR1 is SGHRS and CDR2 is YFSETQ. The J segment lost 4 bases and the V segment lost 3 bases, leaving 5 bases of the junction unmatched. The DNA for the CDR3 is TGCGCCAGCAGCTCCGGACAGGGGGTTTCAGATACGCAGTATTTT. Protein: CASSSGQGVSDTQYF. Variable domain in full (rest from reference TRBV5-1 and TRBJ2-3): KAGVTQTPRYLIKTRGQQVTLSCSPISGHRSVSWYQQTPGQGLQFLFEYFSETQRNKGNFPGRFSGRQFSNSRSEMNVSTLELGDSALYLCASSSGQGVSDTQYFGPGTRLTVL.

V usage is TRBV19 and J usage is TRBJ2-5; D is possibly TRBD2 (6 bases). Germline loops: CDR1 LNHDA, CDR2 SQIVND (reference sequence). The CDR3 consists of 15 residues. The ends were cut back, 4 bases at V and 5 bases at J, with 17 bases in the middle. CDR3 loop: CASSKGPGVMETQYF. The DNA for the CDR3 is TGTGCCAGTAGTAAAGGGCCGGGGGTTATGGAGACCCAGTACTTC. Full variable domain (outside the CDR3, taken from reference TRBV19 and TRBJ2-5): DGGITQSPKYLFRKEGQNVTLSCEQNLNHDAMYWYRQDPGQGLRLIYYSQIVNDFQKGDIAEGYSVSREKKESFPLTVTSAQKNPTAFYLCASSKGPGVMETQYFGPGTRLLVL.

J is TRBJ1-2 and V is TRBV10-2, with TRBD1 matching over 7 bases. CDR1 and CDR2 from the germline V gene are WSHSY and SAAADI. This CDR3 is built from 15 residues. Unmatched junction bases numbered 11, after V lost 2 bases and J lost 8 bases. The CDR3 region is CASSELPGTVVGYTF. CDR3 nucleotide sequence: TGCGCCAGCAGTGAGCTCCCCGGGACAGTTGTCGGCTACACCTTC.

This chain connects TRBV6-1 to TRBJ2-3, with 14 bases fitting TRBD2. Germline trimming cut 4 bases from V and 3 bases from J; bases unmatched to any gene: 9. CDR1 MNHNS and CDR2 SASEGT come from the germline V gene. The CDR3 spans 18 residues. This chain's CDR3 is CASSAGLAGGMDTDTQYF. The CDR3 nucleotides read TGTGCCAGCAGTGCCGGACTAGCGGGGGGTATGGATACAGATACGCAGTATTTT.